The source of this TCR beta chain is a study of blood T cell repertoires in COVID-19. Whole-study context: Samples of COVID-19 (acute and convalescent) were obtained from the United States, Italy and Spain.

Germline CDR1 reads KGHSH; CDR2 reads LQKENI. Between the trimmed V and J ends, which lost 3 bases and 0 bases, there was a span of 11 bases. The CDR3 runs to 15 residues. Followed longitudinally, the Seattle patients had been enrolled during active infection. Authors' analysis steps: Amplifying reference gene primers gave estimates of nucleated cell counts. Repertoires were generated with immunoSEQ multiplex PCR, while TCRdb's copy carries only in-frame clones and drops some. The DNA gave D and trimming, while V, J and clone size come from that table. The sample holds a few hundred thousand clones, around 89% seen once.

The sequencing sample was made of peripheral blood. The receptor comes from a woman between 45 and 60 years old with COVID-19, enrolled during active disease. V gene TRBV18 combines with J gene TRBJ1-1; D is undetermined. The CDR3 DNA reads TGTGCCAGCTCACCTGGTAACACTATGAACACTGAAGCTTTCTTT. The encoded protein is CASSPGNTMNTEAFF.